This entry lists 18 T cell receptor beta chains sequenced from one sample in a study of beta chain features in type 1 diabetes. The sequenced template was cDNA made from the entire isolated RNA. The table came from immunoSEQ multiplex PCR; TCRdb's copy has only in-frame clones and leaves some out. The profile shows 150,000 to 200,000 clones, around 13% of them singletons. Material: central memory CD4+ T cells from blood. These receptors came from a woman between 18 and 29 years old in good health.

This clone was counted between two and nine times. The CDR3 DNA is TGTGCCAGCAGCCAGGGCAGGGGGATGTTTTTT. Protein product: CASSQGRGMFF. The chain employs TRBV4-2 and TRBJ1-4, with 7 bases that match TRBD1. Germline CDR1 is LGHNA and CDR2 is YNFKEQ. The CDR3 sequence is 11 residues long. V lost 3 bases and J lost 15; bases outside the gene matches: 4.

The V gene is TRBV5-1, the J gene TRBJ2-1; D is unresolved. The CDR3 consists of 11 residues. Germline V gene lookup returns CDR1 SGHRS and CDR2 YFSETQ. The V and J ends lost 0 bases and 9 bases respectively, with 4 bases between them. CDR3 amino acids: CASSLASEQFF. The CDR3 DNA sequence: TGCGCCAGCAGCTTGGCCTCTGAGCAGTTCTTC.

This chain links TRBV30 with TRBJ2-3; D is possibly TRBD2 (5 bases). This CDR3 is built from 15 residues. CDR1 GTSNPN and CDR2 SVGIG come from the germline V gene (reference sequence). V lost 1 base to trimming and J lost 4 bases, with 15 bases between them. CDR3 DNA: TGTGCCTGGAGTGGACGACGGGCGGGTTCAGATACGCAGTATTTT. This sequence encodes CAWSGRRAGSDTQYF.

The V call is TRBV4-3, the J call TRBJ2-3, with 9 bases that match TRBD2. From germline, CDR1 is LGHNA and CDR2 YSLEER. V dropped 4 bases and J dropped 6; count of bases not matched to a gene: 8. The CDR3 runs 15 residues. The DNA for the CDR3 is TGCGCCAGCAGCCTTCTAGCGGGGCCCGGGGATACGCAGTATTTT. This translates into CASSLLAGPGDTQYF.

V is TRBV5-1 and J is TRBJ2-3; 10 bases match TRBD2. The ends lost 2 bases at V and 2 bases at J; junction bases unmatched: 2. Germline CDR1 is SGHRS and CDR2 is YFSETQ. The CDR3 is 15 amino acids. The CDR3 sequence is CASSFSGRPTDTQYF. The CDR3 nucleotides are TGCGCCAGCAGCTTTAGCGGGAGGCCCACAGATACGCAGTATTTT.

Ten or more counts support this clone. The gene calls are TRBV29-1 and TRBJ2-6; 7 nucleotides agree with TRBD1. CDR3 size: 14 residues. V lost 6 bases to trimming and J lost 1 base; unmatched junction nucleotides: 3. From germline, CDR1 is SQVTM and CDR2 ANQGSEA. This CDR3 is CSVQQGSGANVLTF. In nucleotides, the CDR3 is TGCAGCGTCCAACAGGGGTCTGGGGCCAACGTCCTGACTTTC.

The rearrangement links TRBV11-2 to TRBJ2-1, with 14 positions matching TRBD2. The CDR3 contains 18 residues. Trimming removed 5 bases from V and 0 bases from J; junction bases left unmatched: 6. Germline-derived CDR1 and CDR2 are SGHAT and FQNNGV. This chain's CDR3 is CASSRGTSGSSSYNEQFF. DNA for the CDR3: TGTGCCAGCAGCCGTGGGACTAGCGGGAGCAGCTCCTACAATGAGCAGTTCTTC.

This clone has more than one count but fewer than ten. Other DNA sequences in the same sample also yield this CDR3. J is TRBJ1-1 and V is TRBV9; D call uncertain. Trimming pared 0 bases from V and 1 base from J, leaving 4 bases between. Germline-derived CDR1 and CDR2 are SGDLS and YYNGEE. The CDR3 consists of 13 residues. The DNA for the CDR3 is TGTGCCAGCAGCGTAGGAGCGAACACTGAAGCTTTCTTT. The encoded protein is CASSVGANTEAFF.

About this clone: Other DNA sequences in this specimen translate into the identical CDR3. V usage is TRBV18 and J usage is TRBJ1-1; 9 bases map to TRBD1. V was clipped by 3 bases and J by 1 base; unmatched bases: 3. The length of the CDR3 is 15 residues. Germline V gene lookup returns CDR1 KGHSH and CDR2 LQKENI. CDR3 nucleotide sequence: TGTGCCAGCTCACCCCGGACAGGGGAGAACACTGAAGCTTTCTTT. Translated, it gives CASSPRTGENTEAFF.

The chain links TRBV7-9 to TRBJ2-5; no clear D gene. Germline CDR1 reads SEHNR; CDR2 reads FQNEAQ (reference sequence). V lost 2 bases, J lost 3 bases, and 10 bases lay in between. This CDR3 is built from 14 residues. The CDR3 DNA reads TGTGCCAGCAGCTTATCCCCAGAAGAAGAGACCCAGTACTTC. This translates into CASSLSPEEETQYF.

This clone was counted a few times. The chain is built from TRBV29-1 and TRBJ1-2; 7 nucleotides align to TRBD1. J gave up 6 bases and V 2 bases, and 6 bases lay outside the gene matches. CDR1 is SQVTM, CDR2 ANQGSEA, per germline. The CDR3 sequence is 13 residues long. As DNA, the CDR3 is TGCAGCGTTGAACCGGGACAGAAGGATGGCTACACCTTC. It specifies CSVEPGQKDGYTF.

This clone was seen only a few times. This chain uses TRBV18 with TRBJ2-7; D is unclear. CDR1 KGHSH and CDR2 LQKENI come from the germline V gene. V dropped 3 bases and J dropped 5 bases, with 14 bases sitting between them. This CDR3 is built from 14 residues. The DNA for the CDR3 is TGTGCCAGCTCACCCTCCAATCAGCGTAACGAGCAGTACTTC. Translation: CASSPSNQRNEQYF.

The sample holds a few counts of this clone. This rearrangement joins TRBV27 to TRBJ2-1; D not certain. V was pared by 7 bases and J by 8 bases, with 18 bases between. Per germline, CDR1 MNHEY and CDR2 SMNVEV (reference sequence). The length of the CDR3 is 14 residues. CDR3 protein: CASNNSPIGHEQFF. CDR3 in DNA: TGTGCCAGCAACAATAGCCCTATTGGCCATGAGCAGTTCTTC.

The table lists this clone with a few counts. The V gene is TRBV7-9, the J gene TRBJ2-3, with 12 nucleotides matching TRBD2. The germline CDR1 and CDR2 sequences are SEHNR and FQNEAQ (reference sequence). The junction had 6 bases not matched to a gene; V was cut back by 4 bases and J by 4 bases. This CDR3 region has 16 residues. CDR3 nucleotides: TGTGCCAGCAGCTCACTAGCGGGAGGCGCCGCAGATACGCAGTATTTT. Translation gives CASSSLAGGAADTQYF.

CDR3 nucleotides: TGTGCCAGCATCCGGGACAGGGGCGTGGGGGAGACCCAGTACTTC. As protein: CASIRDRGVGETQYF. The genes are TRBV2 and TRBJ2-5; 10 bases fit TRBD1. The CDR3 spans 15 residues. The V and J ends lost 7 bases and 5 bases, in that order; junction bases with no gene match: 10. Germline assignment: CDR1 SNHLY and CDR2 FYNNEI.

This clone was seen more than once but under ten times. V is TRBV28 and J is TRBJ1-2; TRBD1 agrees at 9 bases. The ends lost 10 bases at V and 7 bases at J; junction bases unmatched: 10. The CDR3 is 13 amino acids. CDR1 is MDHEN and CDR2 is SYDVKM in the germline V gene. The CDR3 DNA reads TGTGCCACCCTAACACAGGGGGCACGTGGCTACACCTTC. It yields the protein CATLTQGARGYTF.

This clone was detected a few times. The genes are TRBV19 and TRBJ2-7, with TRBD2 matching 7 bases. The CDR3 is 14 amino acids. In germline, CDR1 is LNHDA, CDR2 SQIVND (reference sequence). Losses at the gene ends were 3 bases for V and 7 bases for J; bases not matched to a gene: 9. The CDR3 loop reads CASSIPETAGEQYF. The CDR3 DNA follows: TGTGCCAGTAGTATTCCCGAGACAGCGGGGGAGCAGTACTTC. The full variable domain, its missing parts supplied by reference TRBV19 and TRBJ2-7, is DGGITQSPKYLFRKEGQNVTLSCEQNLNHDAMYWYRQDPGQGLRLIYYSQIVNDFQKGDIAEGYSVSREKKESFPLTVTSAQKNPTAFYLCASSIPETAGEQYFGPGTRLTVT.

CDR3 in amino acids: CASSQESRDEQYF. Here the CDR3 DNA reads TGTGCCAGCAGCCAAGAGTCGAGGGACGAGCAGTACTTC. V gene TRBV14 combines with J gene TRBJ2-7; D may be TRBD2 (5 bases). Germline V gene sequence: CDR1 SGHDN, CDR2 FVKESK. There are 13 residues in the CDR3. Between the trimmed V and J ends, which lost 0 bases and 5 bases, there was a span of 8 bases.